This T cell receptor (beta chain) was sequenced for a study of regulatory T cells in long-lasting Graves disease. This clonotype was recorded a few times. The antigen remains undetermined. Building the TCR beta libraries relied on iRepertoire HTBI primers, and CDR3 regions underwent Arm-PCR. TCRdb passed the multiplex PCR reads through MiXCR, listing each CDR3 protein once. The profile shows fewer than 400,000 distinct CDR3 sequences, about 19% of them singletons. The time point denotes: persistent/refractory GD, antithyroid drugs over 5 years with positive TRAb. From RNA extracted from PBMCs, the TCR library was made. This CDR3 comprises 13 residues. Germline V lookup: CDR1 SGHRS, CDR2 YFSETQ. With 4 bases removed from V and 3 bases from J, the gap between germline ends came to 8 bases. The study's findings and limits: Patients with persistent Graves' had lower TCR diversity than newly diagnosed patients.

The material sequenced was peripheral blood mononuclear cells (PBMCs), taken when the disease was refractory, from a patient treated with antithyroid drugs. The TCR was taken from a female donor with Graves disease. V is TRBV5-1 and J is TRBJ2-1; D gene uncertain. The CDR3 here is CASSGRLYNEQFF. Here the CDR3 DNA reads TGCGCCAGCAGCGGGCGGCTCTACAATGAGCAGTTCTTC.